The rows below give T cell receptor beta chains drawn from one sample of a study of metastatic and nonmetastatic thyroid tumors. MiXCR was used by TCRdb to re-call the PCR reads. The table includes more than 20,000 clones, about an eighth detected once. Sample: blood. Receptors were obtained from a female donor with papillary thyroid cancer or a benign thyroid nodule (not recorded which). Some clones in this sample may be carry-over from other donors' samples. Both conserved end residues are part of each CDR3. D genes are given only for firm matches. Clone sizes are given selectively: once, few, many, or a class where the clone is expanded.

TRBD2	TRBV12-3/TRBV12-4	TRBJ2-7	NA	CASFGTSYEQYF	TGTGCCAGCTTTGGGACTAGCTACGAGCAGTACTTC
NA	TRBV6-5	TRBJ2-7	many	CASSYQGPSYEQYF	TGTGCCAGCAGTTATCAGGGACCCTCCTACGAGCAGTACTTC
TRBD1	TRBV12-3/TRBV12-4	TRBJ2-5	few	CASSRGRDQYF	TGTGCCAGCAGCAGGGGGCGCGACCAGTACTTC
TRBD2	TRBV6-1	TRBJ2-1	many	CASRGTSGPRWDEQFF	TGTGCCAGCAGAGGGACTAGCGGCCCCCGGTGGGATGAGCAGTTCTTC
TRBD2	TRBV11-2	TRBJ2-7	NA	CASRGTSGEPTIVEQYF	TGTGCCAGCAGGGGGACTAGCGGGGAACCGACGATTGTCGAGCAGTACTTC
NA	TRBV30	TRBJ1-1	many	CAWTRGESTEAFF	TGTGCCTGGACAAGGGGGGAGAGCACTGAAGCTTTCTTT
NA	TRBV11-3	TRBJ2-7	once	CASSSSSYEQYF	TGTGCCAGCAGCTCCAGCTCCTACGAGCAGTACTTC
TRBD2	TRBV20-1	TRBJ2-5	many	CSAAPGLAGGGKETQYF	TGCAGTGCGGCTCCGGGACTAGCGGGAGGAGGGAAAGAGACCCAGTACTTC
TRBD1	TRBV12-3/TRBV12-4	TRBJ1-2	many	CASSGTEEGTF	TGTGCCAGCAGTGGGACAGAAGAGGGCACCTTC
TRBD2	TRBV3-1	TRBJ2-1	many	CASRGRGVDEQFF	TGTGCCAGCAGAGGGAGGGGAGTCGATGAGCAGTTCTTC
NA	TRBV3-1	TRBJ2-5	few	CASSQEGGRASTQETQYF	TGTGCCAGCAGCCAAGAAGGCGGCCGAGCGAGTACTCAAGAGACCCAGTACTTC
NA	TRBV5-1	TRBJ1-1	many	CASSLGPPPRGPPIRSFF	TGCGCCAGCAGCTTGGGACCCCCCCCCCGGGGCCCGCCAATTAGGTCTTTCTTT
NA	TRBV7-3	TRBJ2-3	many	CASSQDGRDPSTDTQYF	TGTGCCAGCAGCCAAGATGGGCGGGACCCGAGCACAGATACGCAGTATTTT
NA	TRBV19	TRBJ1-6	many	CASSLRSSYNSPLHF	TGTGCCAGTAGCCTAAGGAGCTCCTATAATTCACCCCTCCACTTT
TRBD1	TRBV12-3/TRBV12-4	TRBJ1-1	many	CASSFTGGRNTEAFF	TGTGCCAGCAGTTTTACAGGGGGTCGGAACACTGAAGCTTTCTTT
TRBD1	TRBV12-3/TRBV12-4	TRBJ1-1	many	CASSAIRDREAFF	TGTGCCAGCAGTGCCATCCGGGACAGGGAAGCTTTCTTT
NA	TRBV28	TRBJ1-4	many	CASSLGSEKLFF	TGTGCCAGCAGTTTAGGCAGTGAAAAACTGTTTTTT
TRBD2	TRBV6-1	TRBJ2-3	many	CATIAGEGGDTQYF	TGTGCCACCATAGCGGGAGAGGGAGGAGATACGCAGTATTTT
TRBD2	TRBV28	TRBJ2-5	many	CASSLSGGGETQYF	TGTGCCAGCAGTCTTAGCGGGGGGGGGGAGACCCAGTACTTC
TRBD2	TRBV7-8	TRBJ2-7	many	CASSLASESGGWEQYF	TGTGCCAGCAGCTTAGCGAGTGAAAGCGGGGGATGGGAGCAGTACTTC
NA	TRBV20-1	TRBJ2-1	many	CSAGILNEQFF	TGCAGTGCTGGAATTTTGAATGAGCAGTTCTTC
TRBD2	TRBV5-1	TRBJ2-1	many	CASSLTSGYNEQFF	TGCGCCAGCAGCTTGACTAGCGGGTACAATGAGCAGTTCTTC
NA	TRBV20-1	TRBJ2-4	many	CSAREMLAKNIQYF	TGCAGTGCTAGAGAAATGCTAGCCAAAAACATTCAGTACTTC
NA	TRBV11-2	TRBJ1-5	NA	CASSLGSGQPQHF	TGTGCCAGCAGCTTGGGATCAGGCCAGCCCCAGCATTTT
NA	TRBV20-1	TRBJ1-2	medium-sized	CSATIQGRGNGYTF	TGCAGTGCCACCATACAGGGTCGGGGAAATGGCTACACCTTC
NA	TRBV24-1	TRBJ2-3	many	CATSYRVGDTQYF	TGTGCCACCAGTTACAGGGTAGGGGATACGCAGTATTTT
NA	TRBV24-1	TRBJ2-5	many	CATSDSDSPPGETQYF	TGTGCCACCAGTGACTCGGACAGCCCCCCAGGGGAGACCCAGTACTTC
NA	TRBV28	TRBJ2-3	NA	CVSRATSGWKHTQYF	TGTGTCAGCAGAGCTACTAGTGGGTGGAAGCATACGCAGTATTTT